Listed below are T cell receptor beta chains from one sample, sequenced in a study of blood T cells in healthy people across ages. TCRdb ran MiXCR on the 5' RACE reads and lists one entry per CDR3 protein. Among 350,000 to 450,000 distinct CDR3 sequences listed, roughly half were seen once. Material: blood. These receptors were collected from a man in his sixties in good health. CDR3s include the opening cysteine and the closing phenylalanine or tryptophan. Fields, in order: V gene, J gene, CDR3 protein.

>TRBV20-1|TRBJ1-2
CSAQNYGYTF
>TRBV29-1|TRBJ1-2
CSAGTGGDGYTF
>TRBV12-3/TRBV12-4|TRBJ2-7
CASSFGGGHNEQYF
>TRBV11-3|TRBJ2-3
CASSHPNRPGTDTQYF
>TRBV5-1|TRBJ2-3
CTSTTGAHGDTQYF
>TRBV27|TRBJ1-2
CASSFSTGVSYGYTF
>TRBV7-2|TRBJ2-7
CASTEGQYPYEQYF
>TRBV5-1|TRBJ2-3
CASSPQTYSEDTQYF
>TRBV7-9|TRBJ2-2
CASSLAGQFTGELFF
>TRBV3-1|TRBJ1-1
CASSLIRGEAFF
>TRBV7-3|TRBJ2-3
CASSLLAGRTDTQYF
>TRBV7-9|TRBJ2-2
CASSLATNTGELFF
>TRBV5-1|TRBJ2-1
CASSQKAGQVTGSEQFF
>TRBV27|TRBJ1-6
CASSLAAGRGSPLHF
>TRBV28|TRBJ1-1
CASSLVETEAFF
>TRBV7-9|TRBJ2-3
CASSLAGGSDTQYF
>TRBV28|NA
CASSPYGVVDYEQYF
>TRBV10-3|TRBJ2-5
CAISDPTGGPWETQYF
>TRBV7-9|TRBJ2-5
CASSLGNSRETQYF
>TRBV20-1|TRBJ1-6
CSARGDSSYNSPLHF
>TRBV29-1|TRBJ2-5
CSVIQGWEQYF
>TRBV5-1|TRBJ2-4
CASSLDGQGGLAKNIQYF
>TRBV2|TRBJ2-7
CASTLEGGADYEQYF
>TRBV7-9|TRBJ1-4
CASSPGWTNEKLFF
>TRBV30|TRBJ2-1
CAWRKRGGHNEQFF
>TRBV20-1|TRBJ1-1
CSARDRERSEAFF
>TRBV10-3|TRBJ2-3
CATTPLAGDTDTQYF
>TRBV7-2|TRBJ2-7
CASSFTRISQGTEQYF
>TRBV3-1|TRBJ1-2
CASSQGKSTGRHNGYTF
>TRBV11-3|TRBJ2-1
CASSSRDRDNEQFF
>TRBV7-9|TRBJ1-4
CASSLAGWLSNEKLFF
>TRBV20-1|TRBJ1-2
CSASPAGSYGYTF
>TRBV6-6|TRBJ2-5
CATKLGGQETQYF
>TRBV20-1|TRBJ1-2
CSAENRDSNYGYTF
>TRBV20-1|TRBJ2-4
CSAPLLAGSAKNIQYF
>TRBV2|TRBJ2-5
CASSERGSGTRYF
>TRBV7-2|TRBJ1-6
CASSLGGLRGSPLHF
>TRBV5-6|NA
CASSFTGPFEQYF
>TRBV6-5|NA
CASSYWSGGGHYEQYF
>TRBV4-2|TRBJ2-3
CASSQEGGRGRDTQYF
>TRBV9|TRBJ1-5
CASSLSPGSQPQHF
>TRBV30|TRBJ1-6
CAWGDGNSPLHF
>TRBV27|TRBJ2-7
CASRSPPGEQYF
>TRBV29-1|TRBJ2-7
CSVDATRQGAYEQYF
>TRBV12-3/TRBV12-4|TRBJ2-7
CASQGASSYNEQYF
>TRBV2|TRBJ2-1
CASSPGRISAPEQFF
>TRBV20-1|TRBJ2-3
CSARSRGSGSTDTQYF
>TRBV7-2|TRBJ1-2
CASSQGQGAMGYTF
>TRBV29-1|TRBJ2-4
CSVEGSGDIQYF
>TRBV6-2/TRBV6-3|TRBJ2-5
CASSDELAGGYNEQYF
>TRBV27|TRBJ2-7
CASRAGLQANEQYF
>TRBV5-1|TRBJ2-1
CASGLGQGYNEQFF
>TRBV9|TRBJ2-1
CASSPRVGGGPDEQFF